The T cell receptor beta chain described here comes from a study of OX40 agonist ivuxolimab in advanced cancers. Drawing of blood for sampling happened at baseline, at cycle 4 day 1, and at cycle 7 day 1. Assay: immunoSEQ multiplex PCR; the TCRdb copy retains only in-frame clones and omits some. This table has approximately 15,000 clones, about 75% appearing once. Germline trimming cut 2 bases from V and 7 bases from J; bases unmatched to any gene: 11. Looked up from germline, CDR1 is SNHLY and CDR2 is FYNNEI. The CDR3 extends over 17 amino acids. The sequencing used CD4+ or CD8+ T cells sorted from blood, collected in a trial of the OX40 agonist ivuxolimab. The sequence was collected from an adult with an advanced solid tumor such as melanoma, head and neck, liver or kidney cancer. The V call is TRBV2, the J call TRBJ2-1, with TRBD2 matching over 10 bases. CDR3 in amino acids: CASSEFLAGEGTNEQFF. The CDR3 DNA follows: TGTGCCAGCAGTGAATTCCTAGCGGGAGAAGGGACGAATGAGCAGTTCTTC.